This T cell receptor beta chain derives from a study of cytomegalovirus exposure and HLA in healthy donors. The CDR3 has 15 residues. The V gene end was trimmed by 6 bases and the J gene end by 6 bases; junction bases not matched to a gene: 6. The V gene's germline CDR1 is SEHNR and CDR2 FQNEAQ (reference sequence). PCR involved 60 Vbeta and 13 Jbeta primers. Only in-frame clones appear in the TCRdb table, and some are missing; sequencing was by immunoSEQ multiplex PCR. Of about 100,000 clones in the sample, roughly 60% are singletons; the top ten hold around 4.8%. This chain joins TRBV7-9 and TRBJ2-1, with TRBD2 matching 12 bases. This receptor was obtained from a human donor in good health. The sequenced sample was PBMCs. The CDR3 coding sequence is TGTGCCAGCAGAAGATCTAGCGGGAGGGCCAATGAGCAGTTCTTC. Its protein product is CASRRSSGRANEQFF.